The 9 T cell receptor beta chains listed next were all sequenced from one sample in a study of Graves' ophthalmopathy and Graves' hyperthyroidism. The authors amplified TCR beta CDR3 regions, and they did so from RNA transcripts for repertoire sequencing. The authors performed first-round RT-PCR with HTBI primers and then a second-round multiplex PCR. TCRdb re-analysed the multiplex PCR reads in MiXCR, keeping a single row per CDR3 protein. This table holds some 410,000 distinct CDR3 sequences, around 21% found once. Sequencing input: peripheral blood. The receptors were sampled from a woman between 18 and 29 years old with stable Graves' hyperthyroidism.

This clonotype showed up many times. The chain couples TRBV2 to TRBJ2-7; D is ambiguous. V lost 2 bases and J 1 base, leaving 3 bases between the germline ends. Germline V CDR1 and CDR2: SNHLY, FYNNEI. The CDR3 has 12 amino acids. DNA of the CDR3: TGTGCCAGCAGTGAAAGTTCCTACGAGCAGTACTTC. Its translation: CASSESSYEQYF.

This clonotype was seen at least ten times. The chain carries TRBV7-3 and TRBJ2-5; D might be TRBD1 (6 bases). The CDR3 is 13 amino acids. Trimming left V 4 bases short and J 0 bases short, with 6 bases between. Germline V CDR1 and CDR2: SGHTA, FQGTGA. This CDR3 is CASSSGDQETQYF. CDR3 DNA: TGTGCCAGCAGCTCAGGGGACCAAGAGACCCAGTACTTC. The complete variable domain, with remaining parts taken from reference TRBV7-3 and TRBJ2-5, reads GAGVSQTPSNKVTEKGKYVELRCDPISGHTALYWYRQSLGQGPEFLIYFQGTGAADDSGLPNDRFFAVRPEGSVSTLKIQRTERGDSAVYLCASSSGDQETQYFGPGTRLLVL.

This clonotype appeared a few times. The chain carries TRBV5-5 and TRBJ2-7, with D maybe TRBD1 (6 bases). V shed 4 bases and J shed 2 bases, with 13 bases lying between them. The CDR3 is 14 residues long. CDR1 SGHKS and CDR2 YYEKEE come from the germline V gene (reference sequence). CDR3 sequence reads: CASSPDRAPYEQYF. The CDR3 DNA reads TGTGCCAGCAGCCCGGACAGAGCCCCCTACGAGCAGTACTTC.

This chain uses TRBV7-2 with TRBJ2-7, with D perhaps TRBD2 (6 bases). Germline lookup yields CDR1 SGHTA and CDR2 FQGNSA. The V end lost 1 base, the J end lost 6 bases, and 16 bases lay between the germline ends. This CDR3 is built from 15 residues. CDR3 DNA sequence: TGTGCCAGCAGCTTAGTTTGGGCCCTCGGGGGCGAGCAGTACTTC. Protein product: CASSLVWALGGEQYF.

On this clonotype itself: This may come from a read error, since a much larger clone is one base off. J is TRBJ1-1 and V is TRBV20-1; perhaps TRBD1 as D (6 bases). Germline CDR1 DFQATT, CDR2 SNEGSKA (reference sequence). The CDR3 extends over 14 amino acids. CDR3: CSAKSRGVDTEACF. CDR3 nucleotide sequence: TGCAGTGCAAAAAGCAGGGGCGTTGACACTGAAGCTTGCTTT.

This clonotype was observed many times. CDR3 sequence (DNA): TGCAGCACGTCGTGGGGAACCAACGAGCAGTACTTC. Residues: CSTSWGTNEQYF. This rearrangement joins TRBV20-1 to TRBJ2-7; D is ambiguous. Germline values: CDR1 DFQATT, CDR2 SNEGSKA (reference sequence). The CDR3 is made up of 12 amino acids.

V and J are TRBV6-1 and TRBJ1-4; D not resolved. Germline V lookup: CDR1 MNHNS, CDR2 SASEGT. V lost 6 bases to trimming and J lost 7 bases, with 18 bases between them. The CDR3 is 15 residues long. The CDR3 region is CASRPPGRTSEKLFF. The CDR3 DNA follows: TGTGCCAGCAGACCTCCGGGGAGAACAAGTGAAAAACTGTTTTTT.

This clonotype has ten or more counts. V gene TRBV28 combines with J gene TRBJ1-5, with a possible D match to TRBD1 (6 bases). Trimming cost V 5 bases and J 4 bases, with 21 bases left between them. Germline V gene lookup returns CDR1 MDHEN and CDR2 SYDVKM. The CDR3 length is 17 residues. The CDR3: CASSPRRASGVNQPQHF. CDR3 nucleotides: TGTGCCAGCAGTCCTAGGCGGGCGTCAGGGGTAAATCAGCCCCAGCATTTT. The full variable domain, its missing parts supplied by reference TRBV28 and TRBJ1-5, is DVKVTQSSRYLVKRTGEKVFLECVQDMDHENMFWYRQDPGLGLRLIYFSYDVKMKEKGDIPEGYSVSREKKERFSLILESASTNQTSMYLCASSPRRASGVNQPQHFGDGTRLSIL.

This clonotype has a count of ten or more. J is TRBJ1-5 and V is TRBV12-3 or TRBV12-4; 11 nucleotides match TRBD1. The ends lost 5 bases at V and 2 bases at J; junction bases unmatched: 11. This CDR3 spans 18 amino acids. Here the CDR3 DNA reads TGTGCCAGCAGTATTTATTCGGGACAGGGGGTTGGCAATCAGCCCCAGCATTTT. Translation gives CASSIYSGQGVGNQPQHF.